The 2 T cell receptor beta chains below were found in one sample sequenced in a study of T cells expressing NK-cell markers. TCRdb reanalyzed the 5' RACE reads and collapses them to one entry per CDR3 protein, without DNA. Recorded here are some 460,000 distinct CDR3 sequences; the top ten clones represent 1.4%. The material sequenced was blood T cells: a sorted CD56 or NKG2C T cell subset, CD4+ or CD8+ T cells, or bulk PBMC T cells (not recorded which). Receptors were obtained from a woman between 45 and 60 years old in good health.

This chain joins TRBV5-1 and TRBJ2-5. The germline V gene has CDR1 SGHRS and CDR2 YFSETQ. The CDR3 runs 13 residues. CDR3 residues: CASSFSSEETQYF.

The V and J genes are TRBV2 and TRBJ2-3; no DNA is available, so the TRBD1 call from TCRdb remains unchecked. This CDR3 has 12 residues. From germline, CDR1 is SNHLY and CDR2 FYNNEI. CDR3 amino acids: CASSPPGYTQYF.